Listed below are T cell receptor beta chains from one sample, sequenced in a study of breast tumors, draining lymph nodes, adjacent tissues. TCRdb reanalysed the multiplex PCR reads using MiXCR and keeps one entry per CDR3 protein. The data contain tens of thousands of distinct CDR3 sequences, approximately 30% of them singletons. The specimen sequenced was axillary lymph node tissue. These receptors were taken from a female donor with breast cancer. Some clones in this sample may be carry-over from other donors' samples. Each CDR3 is given with its conserved first and last residue. The order of the fields is J gene, D gene, V gene, clone size, CDR3 DNA, CDR3 protein. A D gene is named only where the DNA matches it firmly. Clone size is given for some rows only: seen once, a few or many times, or a class if the clone is expanded.

J gene: TRBJ2-7
D gene: TRBD2
V gene: TRBV30
clone size: many
CDR3 DNA: TGTGCCTGGAGTGAGGGGAGGGACGAGCAGTACTTC
CDR3 protein: CAWSEGRDEQYF

J gene: TRBJ1-5
D gene: TRBD1
V gene: TRBV15
clone size: .
CDR3 DNA: TGTGCCACCAGTGGGACAGGAAATCAGCCCCAGCATTTT
CDR3 protein: CATSGTGNQPQHF

J gene: TRBJ1-5
D gene: .
V gene: TRBV5-8
clone size: many
CDR3 DNA: TGTGCCAGCAGCTTGGGGCAGGGGTTCAATCAGCCCCAGCATTTT
CDR3 protein: CASSLGQGFNQPQHF

J gene: TRBJ2-1
D gene: .
V gene: TRBV19
clone size: .
CDR3 DNA: TGTGCCAGTAGTATCTTTCAGGGGCCGCCCTCCAGCGAGCAGTTCTTC
CDR3 protein: CASSIFQGPPSSEQFF

J gene: TRBJ2-7
D gene: TRBD2
V gene: TRBV20-1
clone size: .
CDR3 DNA: TGCAGTGCTCTAGCGGGAGGAGTTTACGAGCAGTACTTC
CDR3 protein: CSALAGGVYEQYF

J gene: TRBJ2-1
D gene: .
V gene: TRBV25-1
clone size: many
CDR3 DNA: TGTGCCAGCAATGGCGGGAATGAGCAGTTCTTC
CDR3 protein: CASNGGNEQFF

J gene: TRBJ2-2
D gene: .
V gene: TRBV20-1
clone size: many
CDR3 DNA: TGCAGTGCTAGATTCGGGGGGAACACCGGGGAGCTGTTTTTT
CDR3 protein: CSARFGGNTGELFF

J gene: TRBJ2-7
D gene: TRBD2
V gene: TRBV20-1
clone size: many
CDR3 DNA: TGCAGTGCAAATCTAGCGGGCTCCGCCGTTATTTACGAGCAGTACTTC
CDR3 protein: CSANLAGSAVIYEQYF

J gene: TRBJ2-7
D gene: TRBD1
V gene: TRBV7-9
clone size: .
CDR3 DNA: TGTGCCAGCAGCGTCTCCGGGACAGGGACATACGAGCAGTACTTC
CDR3 protein: CASSVSGTGTYEQYF

J gene: TRBJ1-2
D gene: .
V gene: TRBV18
clone size: many
CDR3 DNA: TGTGCCAGCTCACCCGACAAGGTGGACTATGGCTACACCTTC
CDR3 protein: CASSPDKVDYGYTF

J gene: TRBJ2-7
D gene: .
V gene: TRBV7-2
clone size: many
CDR3 DNA: TGTGCCAGCAGCCCCCAGGGGTTGTACGAGCAGTACTTC
CDR3 protein: CASSPQGLYEQYF

J gene: TRBJ2-3
D gene: TRBD1
V gene: TRBV12-3/TRBV12-4
clone size: many
CDR3 DNA: TGTGCCAGCAGTTCATGGGACAGGGGGGGTACGCAGTATTTT
CDR3 protein: CASSSWDRGGTQYF

J gene: TRBJ1-5
D gene: .
V gene: TRBV5-1
clone size: many
CDR3 DNA: TGCGCCAGCAGCTTGGACGGTAGCGGCAATCAGCCCCAGCATTTT
CDR3 protein: CASSLDGSGNQPQHF

J gene: TRBJ1-1
D gene: .
V gene: TRBV7-8
clone size: many
CDR3 DNA: TGTGCCAGCAGCTCAATGTGGGGGACTGAAGCTTTCTTT
CDR3 protein: CASSSMWGTEAFF

J gene: TRBJ2-3
D gene: TRBD1
V gene: TRBV9
clone size: many
CDR3 DNA: TGTGCCAGCAGCGTAGTGGGACAGGGGGCGGGTGATACGCAGTATTTT
CDR3 protein: CASSVVGQGAGDTQYF

J gene: TRBJ2-1
D gene: TRBD2
V gene: TRBV24-1
clone size: once
CDR3 DNA: TGTGCCGCCAGCCCCCCAGCTAGCGGGAGGCGGGAGAGCGAGCAGTTCTTC
CDR3 protein: CAASPPASGRRESEQFF

J gene: TRBJ2-2
D gene: .
V gene: TRBV19
clone size: many
CDR3 DNA: TGTGCCAGTAGTATGGTAGGTGGAAACACCGGGGAGCTGTTTTTT
CDR3 protein: CASSMVGGNTGELFF

J gene: TRBJ2-1
D gene: .
V gene: TRBV27
clone size: .
CDR3 DNA: TGTGCCAGCAGTTCCCTACTCCCCTCCGGGCAGTTCTTC
CDR3 protein: CASSSLLPSGQFF

J gene: TRBJ1-5
D gene: .
V gene: TRBV29-1
clone size: many
CDR3 DNA: TGCAGCGTCTCCTCTGGGGGGTCTTATAGCAATCAGCCCCAGCATTTT
CDR3 protein: CSVSSGGSYSNQPQHF

J gene: TRBJ1-3
D gene: .
V gene: TRBV19
clone size: many
CDR3 DNA: TGTGCCAGTACCACCATCCAGGGGAAAAACACCATATATTTT
CDR3 protein: CASTTIQGKNTIYF

J gene: TRBJ2-7
D gene: .
V gene: TRBV7-9
clone size: .
CDR3 DNA: TGTGCCAGCAGTCTTAGGGGCGGCAAGGGCCCCTACGAGCAGTACTTC
CDR3 protein: CASSLRGGKGPYEQYF

J gene: TRBJ2-2
D gene: TRBD1
V gene: TRBV6-1
clone size: .
CDR3 DNA: TGTGCCATGAACTCCCCCGGGACAGACACCGGGGAGCTGTTTTTT
CDR3 protein: CAMNSPGTDTGELFF

J gene: TRBJ2-1
D gene: TRBD1
V gene: TRBV18
clone size: many
CDR3 DNA: TGTGCCAGCTCAACGTACAGGGGGGACGACCCGGACGAGCAGTTCTTC
CDR3 protein: CASSTYRGDDPDEQFF

J gene: TRBJ2-3
D gene: .
V gene: TRBV20-1
clone size: many
CDR3 DNA: TGCAGTGCTAGATACCGGGACAGCACAGATACGCAGTATTTT
CDR3 protein: CSARYRDSTDTQYF

J gene: TRBJ2-7
D gene: TRBD2
V gene: TRBV5-1
clone size: .
CDR3 DNA: TGCGCCAGCAGCGGATTAGCGGGAGGCGACTCCTACGAGCAGTACTTC
CDR3 protein: CASSGLAGGDSYEQYF

J gene: TRBJ2-1
D gene: .
V gene: TRBV27
clone size: .
CDR3 DNA: TGTGCCAGCAGGGCAGGTTCCTACAATGAGCGGTTCTTC
CDR3 protein: CASRAGSYNERFF

J gene: TRBJ2-2
D gene: .
V gene: TRBV5-6
clone size: many
CDR3 DNA: TGTGCCAGCAGCTTGCGGTCACCTTCCTTGGGCGGGGAGCTGTTTTTT
CDR3 protein: CASSLRSPSLGGELFF

J gene: TRBJ1-3
D gene: .
V gene: TRBV7-2
clone size: .
CDR3 DNA: TGTGCCAGGAACGGGGGAGAAACCGGAAACACCATATATTTT
CDR3 protein: CARNGGETGNTIYF

J gene: TRBJ2-7
D gene: .
V gene: TRBV6-2/TRBV6-3
clone size: many
CDR3 DNA: TGTGCCAGCAAGCCAGGGCCGTCCTACGAGCAGTACTTC
CDR3 protein: CASKPGPSYEQYF

J gene: TRBJ2-6
D gene: .
V gene: TRBV20-1
clone size: many
CDR3 DNA: TGCAGTGCTAGAGATCTCGGCCCCTCTGGGGCCAACGTCCTGACTTTC
CDR3 protein: CSARDLGPSGANVLTF

J gene: TRBJ2-1
D gene: TRBD2
V gene: TRBV28
clone size: few
CDR3 DNA: TGTGCCAGCAGTTCCCCCGGGACTAGCGGGAGAATTGAGCAGTTCTTC
CDR3 protein: CASSSPGTSGRIEQFF

J gene: TRBJ2-7
D gene: .
V gene: TRBV7-6
clone size: many
CDR3 DNA: TGTGCCAGCAGCCCGCCGGGCCCCGCCTACGAGCAGTACTTC
CDR3 protein: CASSPPGPAYEQYF

J gene: TRBJ2-7
D gene: .
V gene: TRBV5-1
clone size: many
CDR3 DNA: TGCGCCAGCAGCTTGGAAGTCAGCTCCTACGAGCAGTACTTC
CDR3 protein: CASSLEVSSYEQYF

J gene: TRBJ1-2
D gene: .
V gene: TRBV4-1
clone size: many
CDR3 DNA: TGCGCCAGCAGCATTGTAGGGACAACGGATGGCTACACCTTC
CDR3 protein: CASSIVGTTDGYTF

J gene: TRBJ2-3
D gene: .
V gene: TRBV7-3
clone size: .
CDR3 DNA: TGTGCCAGCAGCCCACAGACAGATACGCAGTATTTT
CDR3 protein: CASSPQTDTQYF

J gene: TRBJ1-2
D gene: .
V gene: TRBV19
clone size: many
CDR3 DNA: TGTGCCAGTAGTATTGGCGGCGTGGGTGGCTACACCTTC
CDR3 protein: CASSIGGVGGYTF